The sequence of this T cell receptor beta chain was determined in a study of cytomegalovirus exposure and HLA in healthy donors. In germline, CDR1 is MGHRA, CDR2 YSYEKL. V shed 1 base and J 10 bases; nucleotides not matched to a gene: 11. The CDR3 runs 15 residues. PCR employed 60 Vbeta and 13 Jbeta primers. Measured with immunoSEQ multiplex PCR; TCRdb has only the in-frame clones, and not every one. The sample shows 95,000 to 150,000 clones, more than 9% of them seen only once. This clone was found a few times. What was sequenced was PBMCs. The J gene is TRBJ1-2, the V gene TRBV4-1; TRBD1 matches 8 bases. The clonotype comes from a woman aged 18-29 years in good health and CMV-seropositive. CDR3 sequence: CASSQARDRSHHYTF. CDR3 coding DNA: TGCGCCAGCAGCCAAGCCCGGGACAGGTCCCATCACTACACCTTC.